The source of this TCR beta chain is a study of cytomegalovirus exposure and HLA in healthy donors. Between the trimmed V and J ends, which lost 0 bases and 7 bases, there was a span of 12 bases. Germline-derived CDR1 and CDR2 are LGHNA and YNFKEQ. CDR3 length equals 14 residues. It was with 60 Vbeta and 13 Jbeta primers that the PCR ran. Assay: immunoSEQ multiplex PCR; the TCRdb copy retains only in-frame clones and omits some. The profile shows 95,000 to 120,000 clones, about 80% of them singletons. Sequencing input: PBMCs. This chain connects TRBV4-2 to TRBJ1-2, with D perhaps TRBD1 (6 bases). This TCR derives from a woman in her thirties in good health and CMV-seropositive. Here the CDR3 DNA reads TGTGCCAGCAGCCAAGATAGGGACATAGGTGGCTACACCTTC. The encoded protein is CASSQDRDIGGYTF.